This T cell receptor beta chain was obtained from a study of human T cells and chemical hapten exposure (dated by TCRdb to the early 2020s). With respect to the entire study: For sensitization, 2% DPC in acetone was applied to a 2 cm by 2 cm area of upper inner arm skin. Throughout the study period of around 24 weeks, patients also received therapeutic DPC doses to the scalp every week. Patch testing on the upper back used Finn chambers containing 0.01% DPC, with scoring done after 6 days according to International Contact Dermatitis Research Group standards. The patient cohort, mostly female, included alopecia areata with under or over 50% scalp involvement, alopecia totalis and alopecia universalis. Libraries were pooled for sequencing, and variation in per-sample TCR yields was attributed mainly to small differences in library volumes within the pool. Peripheral blood TCR repertoire changes were tracked in vivo in alopecia patients during primary and secondary sensitization to the hapten diphenylcyclopropenone (DPC). Patient blood was sampled pre-sensitization (week 0) and at 2, 6 and about 24 weeks after DPC sensitization. For TCR sequencing, blood came from 25 to 35 alopecia patients at anywhere from one to four time points (pre-sensitization, 2, 6 and 24 weeks). Overall study results and their limits: DPC sensitization did not change the number of TCRs with a frequency above 1 in 1000, and there was no evidence of changes in global repertoire structure. Alopecia, a presumed autoimmune disease, was present in all patients, so the immune response of the patients might differ from that of healthy individuals. Expanded TCRs formed significantly more large CDR3 similarity clusters than pre-sensitization or healthy control sets, consistent with antigen-driven responses. Patch test score was positively correlated with the number of PT1 expanded TCRs, with significance at thresholds 8, 16 and 32 but not at 4. After repeated subsampling, changes were observed in the strength of the expansion versus patch-test correlation and in the threshold at which the correlation became significant.

The germline V gene yields SGDLS for CDR1 and YYNGEE for CDR2. The junction shows trimming of 0 bases on V and 1 base on J, and the gene matches do not reach 1 base of it. The CDR3 measures 15 amino acids from cysteine to phenylalanine. The only DNA kept is the CDR3, 45 bases in frame from the first base. This clonotype was found many times. Its antigen is not yet known. Qualities for individual bases were not recorded, and no much larger clone is one base off. The method was RACE. Sequencing instrument: NextSeq 500. During library preparation, unique molecular identifiers were attached to individual cDNA molecules so that TCRs could be counted in a quantitative, reproducible way. From each blood RNA sample, both TCR alpha and TCR beta chains were sequenced. The paper's data handling went like this. Samples had a median of approximately 96,000 TCRs, with a range from 23,224 to 690,600. V, J and CDR3 annotation of the TCR reads was carried out using the Decombinator software suite. For the PS versus PT1 abundance plots, all samples were subsampled to the same number of TCRs (28,000). Expanded TCRs were defined as absent before sensitization and observed at least eight times at the 2-week time point. The raw public data were reprocessed by TCRdb itself: fastp quality trimming at Q25, MiXCR clonotype calling, in-frame beta chains only. Each record represents a unique CDR3 protein, reported with the most common genes and DNA among its rows. V and J calls and clone size were set by TCRdb, not the authors. The sample profile shows roughly 72,000 distinct CDR3 sequences; 10% of them were found once. The ten largest clones take up about 1.4% of the sample.

The time point label of this sample denotes: patch test 1, 2 weeks after DPC sensitization. The treatment or condition label of this sample denotes: therapeutic diphenylcyclopropenone sensitization with weekly scalp DPC. At each patch-test visit, blood was drawn before the patch test was applied. To be eligible, patients had to be aged 18 to 70, diagnosed with alopecia and judged suitable for DPC therapy, while pregnant patients were excluded. Unfractionated whole blood was collected in Tempus Blood RNA tubes, and total RNA was extracted from that blood. The material was whole blood, obtained in connection with sensitization to the hapten diphenylcyclopropenone (DPC). In this chain, TRBV9 is recombined with TRBJ2-1, with TRBD2 matching 7 junction bases. The receptor was isolated from a woman aged 50 to 65 with alopecia areata. Some clones in this sample may be carry-over from other donors' samples. CDR3 protein: CASSVAGGSYNEQFF. The bases read TGTGCCAGCAGCGTAGCGGGAGGATCCTACAATGAGCAGTTCTTC.